This T cell receptor beta chain appears in the sequencing data of a study of shared clonotypes between healthy human individuals. Study results and caveats: Rarefaction exposed incomplete sorted-subset sequencing despite large depth.

In regard to this clone: No antigen is known for it.

Method: immunoSEQ multiplex PCR; TCRdb's copy keeps in-frame clones and lacks some. This table has over a million clones, 98% appearing once. The sequencing input was naive CD4+ T cells sorted from blood. Subset described: CD45RA+ positively selected. The receptor was isolated from a man aged 30 to 45 in good health.

CDR3 residues: CSVEGAEETQYF. The CDR3 bases are TGCAGCGTGGAGGGGGCCGAAGAGACCCAGTACTTC. The chain combines TRBV29-1 with TRBJ2-5, with a possible D match to TRBD1 (7 bases). CDR1 and CDR2 from the germline V gene are SQVTM and ANQGSEA. The CDR3 runs 12 residues. Between the trimmed V and J ends, which lost 6 bases and 3 bases, there was a span of 11 bases. The full variable domain, with the rest looked up from reference TRBV29-1 and TRBJ2-5, is SAVISQKPSRDICQRGTSLTIQCQVDSQVTMMFWYRQQPGQSLTLIATANQGSEATYESGFVIDKFPISRPNLTFSTLTVSNMSPEDSSIYLCSVEGAEETQYFGPGTRLLVL.